The clone carrying this TCR beta chain was seen only a few times. This record comes from a study of response to subunit inactivated influenza vaccine. Looked up from germline, CDR1 is MNHEY and CDR2 is SMNVEV (reference sequence). The J segment lost 6 bases and the V segment lost 10 bases, leaving 6 bases of the junction unmatched. The CDR3 runs 13 residues. TCRdb used MiXCR to reprocess the RT-PCR reads, holding one entry per CDR3 protein. The sample lists about 800,000 distinct CDR3 sequences, about 20% seen once, with 10% in the top ten. This TCR was sampled from a man in his fifties who received an inactivated influenza vaccine. The rearrangement joins TRBV27 to TRBJ2-1; TRBD1 agrees at 10 bases. The source material was PBMCs from blood, sampled less than 6 days after vaccination. The CDR3 region is CATRGTGVNEQFF. For the CDR3, the DNA is TGTGCCACTCGGGGGACAGGGGTCAATGAGCAGTTCTTC.